The sequence of this T cell receptor beta chain was determined in a study of T cells in Graves' hyperthyroidism and ophthalmopathy. Deletions cut 5 bases from V and 6 bases from J, with 16 bases between. The CDR3 length is 15 residues. Study-wide results and caveats: Most thyroid clonotypes expanded above 0.001 appeared in blood too.

TCR beta CDR3 regions were amplified from RNA transcripts. First-round RT-PCR with HTBI primers amplified the TCR CDR3 region. One entry per CDR3 protein results from TCRdb running MiXCR on the multiplex PCR reads. The sample carries hundreds of thousands of distinct CDR3 sequences, 14% recorded once. Lactation, pregnancy, other autoimmune disease or uncontrolled infection excluded patients. On the basis of clinical symptoms, serum thyroxine and TRAb, thyroid ultrasound and orbital computed tomography, diagnoses were made. There are a few counts of this clonotype. What it binds is unknown. Sequencing used blood. The TCR comes from a woman between 18 and 29 years old with Graves' hyperthyroidism. The chain carries TRBV12-3 or TRBV12-4 and TRBJ2-2, with D hard to call. The CDR3 region has the DNA TGTGCCAGCAGTCTCCGAGGTAGCCTCCCCGGGGAGCTGTTTTTT. It yields the protein CASSLRGSLPGELFF.